This paragraph reports one T cell receptor (beta chain). Its antigen is as yet unknown. The sample belongs to a study of T cell responses to AZD1222 COVID-19 vaccine. Germline V gene lookup returns CDR1 SQVTM and CDR2 ANQGSEA. V was shortened by 4 bases and J by 0 bases, with 10 bases between the two germline ends. The CDR3 sequence is 15 residues long. Study-wide points: At baseline, seropositivity was found in only a handful of AZD1222 recipients.

The data were produced by immunoSEQ multiplex PCR, yet TCRdb's version contains in-frame clones alone and is incomplete. This table has 100,000 to 150,000 clones, approximately 86% appearing once. J is TRBJ2-6 and V is TRBV29-1, with D unresolved. This sequence was found in an adult in good health. Specimen: peripheral blood, collected on day 0 of AZD1222 vaccination. In DNA, the CDR3 is TGCAGCGTTGCGGACGGTCTCTCTGGGGCCAACGTCCTGACTTTC. This translates into CSVADGLSGANVLTF.